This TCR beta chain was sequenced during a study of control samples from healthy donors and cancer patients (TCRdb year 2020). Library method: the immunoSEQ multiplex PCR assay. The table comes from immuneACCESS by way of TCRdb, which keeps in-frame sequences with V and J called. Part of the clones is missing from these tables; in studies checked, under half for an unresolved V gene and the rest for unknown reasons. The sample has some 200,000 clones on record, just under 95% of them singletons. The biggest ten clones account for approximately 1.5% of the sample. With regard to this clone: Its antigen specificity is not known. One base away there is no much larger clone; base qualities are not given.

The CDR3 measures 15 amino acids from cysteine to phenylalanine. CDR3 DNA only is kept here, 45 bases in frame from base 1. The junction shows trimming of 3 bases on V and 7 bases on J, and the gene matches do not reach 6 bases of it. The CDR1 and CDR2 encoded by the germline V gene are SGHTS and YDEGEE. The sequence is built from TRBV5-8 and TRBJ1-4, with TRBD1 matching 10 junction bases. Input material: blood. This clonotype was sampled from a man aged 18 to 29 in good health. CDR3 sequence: CASSSDRGLAEKLFF. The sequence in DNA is TGTGCCAGCAGCTCCGACAGGGGGCTGGCTGAAAAACTGTTTTTT.